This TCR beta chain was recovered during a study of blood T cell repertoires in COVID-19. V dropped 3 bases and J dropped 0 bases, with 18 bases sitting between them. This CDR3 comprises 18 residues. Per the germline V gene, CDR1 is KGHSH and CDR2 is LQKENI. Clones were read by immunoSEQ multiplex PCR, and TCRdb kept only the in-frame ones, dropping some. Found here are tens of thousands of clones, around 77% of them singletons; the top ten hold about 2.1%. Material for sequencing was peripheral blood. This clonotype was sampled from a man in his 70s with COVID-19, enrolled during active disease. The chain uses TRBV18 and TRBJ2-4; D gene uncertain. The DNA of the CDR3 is TGTGCCAGCTCACCGGTTTTGAGGAAGTTTGGAGCCAAAAACATTCAGTACTTC. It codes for CASSPVLRKFGAKNIQYF.